A selection of T cell receptor beta chains follows, all from one sample in a study of CD8 T cells in Susac syndrome. TCRdb independently ran MiXCR on the immunoSEQ multiplex PCR reads; one entry per CDR3 protein. The table includes roughly 400,000 distinct CDR3 sequences, 85% detected once. The material sequenced was CD8+ T cells from PBMCs. These receptors all stem from a human donor with multiple sclerosis. Each CDR3 is given without its conserved first and last residue. The order of the fields is J gene, V gene, CDR3 protein.

J gene: TRBJ2-6; V gene: TRBV12-3/TRBV12-4; CDR3 protein: ASRSWTGGTAGANVLT
J gene: TRBJ2-1; V gene: TRBV6-1; CDR3 protein: ASSGDSGGYNEQF
J gene: TRBJ2-7; V gene: TRBV30; CDR3 protein: AWSAGPEQY
J gene: TRBJ2-3; V gene: TRBV4-1; CDR3 protein: ASTLSGTGDDTQY
J gene: TRBJ2-7; V gene: TRBV4-1; CDR3 protein: ASSPSVEGVHEQY
J gene: TRBJ2-5; V gene: TRBV29-1; CDR3 protein: SVGGIRGETQY
J gene: TRBJ2-1; V gene: TRBV2; CDR3 protein: ASGYVPPYNEQF
J gene: TRBJ2-7; V gene: TRBV29-1; CDR3 protein: SVESARTGATYEQY
J gene: TRBJ2-3; V gene: TRBV19; CDR3 protein: ASSITSGGTDTQY
J gene: TRBJ2-7; V gene: TRBV7-9; CDR3 protein: ASSLPGQHSYEQY
J gene: TRBJ2-3; V gene: TRBV27; CDR3 protein: ASTPLLAGEAEDTQY
J gene: TRBJ2-7; V gene: TRBV4-1; CDR3 protein: ASSQGANRGLHEQY
J gene: TRBJ1-1; V gene: TRBV19; CDR3 protein: ASTSTGEAF